Sequencing of this TCR beta chain was carried out in a study of naive and memory T cell subsets. Germline loops: CDR1 SGHNT, CDR2 YENEEA. The CDR3 runs to 16 residues. V was shortened by 0 bases and J by 5 bases, with 14 bases between the two germline ends. Four PCR rounds used nested alpha and beta constant region primers plus the SP2 primer. Blood and skin TCR RNA was reverse transcribed with alpha and beta constant primers. TCRdb itself ran the 5' RACE reads through MiXCR, one entry per CDR3 protein. Seen here are 50,000 or so distinct CDR3 sequences, about 7.2% observed once, and the top ten hold about a tenth. A UMI-containing oligonucleotide was joined by 3' ligation to the TCR cDNA template.

The TCR sequence derives from a male donor in good health. V usage is TRBV11-3 and J usage is TRBJ2-1; no definite D call. This CDR3 is CASSLEHSRTHNEQFF. CDR3 in DNA: TGTGCCAGCAGCTTAGAACACTCCCGGACCCACAATGAGCAGTTCTTC.